A single sample gave rise to the 20 T cell receptor beta chains below, sequenced in a study of metastatic and nonmetastatic thyroid tumors. TCRdb re-called clones via MiXCR from the PCR reads. The repertoire holds fewer than 40,000 clones, about 17% seen once, with roughly 6% in the top ten. There were no patients who had received any treatment before thyroid surgery. Sequencing input: blood. The receptor source for this set is a male donor with papillary thyroid cancer or a benign thyroid nodule (not recorded which). Some clones in this sample may be carry-over from other donors' samples.

This chain connects TRBV11-1 to TRBJ1-5, with D perhaps matching TRBD1 (5 bases). V was clipped by 6 bases and J by 0 bases, with 21 bases between them. Germline V CDR1 and CDR2: SGHAT, FQDESV (reference sequence). The CDR3 consists of 18 residues. The CDR3 DNA is TGTGCCAGCAGTTTACCCGTTGACAGTATGTTTAGCAATCAGCCCCAGCATTTT. Translating gives CASSLPVDSMFSNQPQHF.

This clone was seen ten or more times. The chain is built from TRBV19 and TRBJ2-5; D gene unclear. The length of the CDR3 is 12 residues. CDR1 is LNHDA, CDR2 SQIVND, per germline (reference sequence). Trimming stripped 3 bases from V and 5 bases from J, with 7 bases between. CDR3 bases: TGTGCCAGTAGTATCGGGTTTGAGACCCAGTACTTC. Amino acid sequence: CASSIGFETQYF.

A few counts support this clone. A much larger clonotype is one base distant, so this may be a read error. The same CDR3 also results from other DNA sequences found in this sample. The CDR3 DNA sequence: TGCAGCGTCGAAGCCGGGACAGGTGCCCCCTACTTC. Translated: CSVEAGTGAPYF. J is TRBJ2-7 and V is TRBV29-1, with TRBD1 identical over 8 bases. CDR3 size: 12 residues. Germline CDR1 SQVTM, CDR2 ANQGSEA.

Written as DNA, the CDR3 is TGTGCCAGCAGCCCCGGGACAGGGACGATGACTGAAGCTTTCTTT. This codes for CASSPGTGTMTEAFF. The chain has TRBV7-2 and TRBJ1-1; 9 bases line up with TRBD1. The V and J ends lost 5 bases and 5 bases, in that order; junction bases with no gene match: 9. The CDR3 loop spans 15 amino acids. CDR1 and CDR2 (germline): SGHTA, FQGNSA.

This clone was seen ten or more times. The chain links TRBV6-4 to TRBJ1-1; D remains unclear. The germline CDR1 and CDR2 sequences are MRHNA and SNTAGT. This CDR3 region has 13 residues. V lost 0 bases and J lost 2, with 4 bases in between. The CDR3 protein is CASSDSDNTEAFF. The DNA of the CDR3 is TGTGCCAGCAGTGACTCGGACAACACTGAAGCTTTCTTT.

In its sample, this clone was seen many times. V usage is TRBV4-1 and J usage is TRBJ2-3; perhaps D is TRBD1 or TRBD2 (5 bases each). The CDR3 totals 15 residues. Germline V gene lookup returns CDR1 MGHRA and CDR2 YSYEKL. Trimming took 5 bases from V and 1 from J, leaving 13 bases between them. CDR3 protein: CASSGRDLRTDTQYF. The CDR3 nucleotides are TGCGCCAGCAGCGGCCGGGACCTACGCACAGATACGCAGTATTTT.

This clone came up many times. This chain uses TRBV4-1 with TRBJ2-7; D is perhaps TRBD2 (5 bases). The length of the CDR3 is 15 residues. CDR1 MGHRA and CDR2 YSYEKL come from the germline V gene. V was pared by 1 base and J by 3 bases, with 13 bases between. CDR3 sequence reads: CASSQVGSLGYEQYF. As DNA, the CDR3 is TGCGCCAGCAGCCAAGTAGGGAGCTTAGGCTACGAGCAGTACTTC.

This clone was seen a few times. The V and J genes are TRBV27 and TRBJ2-3; the D gene is possibly TRBD2 (6 bases). The ends were cut back, 0 bases at V and 0 bases at J, with 7 bases in the middle. The length of the CDR3 is 15 residues. From germline, CDR1 is MNHEY and CDR2 SMNVEV (reference sequence). This CDR3 is CASSLSGGSTDTQYF. CDR3 DNA sequence: TGTGCCAGCAGTTTATCGGGGGGTAGCACAGATACGCAGTATTTT.

By share, this clone counts as medium-sized. The rearrangement uses TRBV5-1 and TRBJ1-1; 7 bases are a match to TRBD1. Germline V lookup: CDR1 SGHRS, CDR2 YFSETQ. V was pared by 3 bases and J by 0 bases, with 5 bases of the junction left unmatched. CDR3 length: 15 amino acids. CDR3 in DNA: TGCGCCAGCAGCTCCTTACAGGGGATGAACACTGAAGCTTTCTTT. Translated, it gives CASSSLQGMNTEAFF.

This clone was found many times. The CDR3 reads CASSDYLERSYGYTF. CDR3 sequence (DNA): TGTGCCAGCAGCGACTACCTTGAACGGAGCTATGGCTACACCTTC. This rearrangement joins TRBV7-2 to TRBJ1-2; D is unclear. Looked up from germline, CDR1 is SGHTA and CDR2 is FQGNSA. This CDR3 spans 15 amino acids. V lost 5 bases and J 4 bases, leaving 17 bases between the germline ends.

This clone was counted at least ten times. V and J are TRBV20-1 and TRBJ2-7; D gene uncertain. The germline CDR1 and CDR2 sequences are DFQATT and SNEGSKA (reference sequence). This CDR3 has 13 residues. V was shortened by 1 base and J by 5 bases, with 12 bases between the two germline ends. The DNA for the CDR3 is TGCAGTGCTAGAGGTGCTAGTCGAAACGAGCAGTACTTC. Translating it yields CSARGASRNEQYF.

Ten or more counts support this clone. This chain links TRBV6-6 with TRBJ2-4; D not certain. This CDR3 has 16 residues. Trimming removed 2 bases from V and 7 bases from J, with 18 bases in between. Germline V gene data show CDR1 as MNHNY and CDR2 as SVGAGI (reference sequence). CDR3 in amino acids: CASSYGPWTTPNIQYF. The CDR3 DNA is TGTGCCAGCAGTTACGGGCCCTGGACGACTCCGAACATTCAGTACTTC.

This clone showed up many times. Germline and junction disagree at one end, which may indicate a read error. This chain connects TRBV5-6 to TRBJ1-5, with TRBD1 identical over 9 bases. Per germline, CDR1 SGHDT and CDR2 YYEEEE. This CDR3 has 15 amino acids. CDR3 residues: CASSLGVVQGAPLHF. The CDR3 nucleotides are TGTGCCAGCAGCTTAGGGGTGGTACAGGGGGCCCCCCTGCATTTT.

Regarding this clone: At the DNA level, this CDR3 is encoded by other sequences in the same sample as well. The V call is TRBV12-3 or TRBV12-4, the J call TRBJ2-7, with TRBD2 identical over 13 bases. CDR3 size: 17 residues. V lost 5 bases, J lost 3 bases, and 10 bases stayed unmatched. CDR3 region: CASSGTSGTVPIYEQYF. The CDR3 nucleotides are TGTGCCAGCAGTGGGACTAGCGGGACCGTCCCCATCTACGAGCAGTACTTC.

Comments on this clone: The junction departs from the called germline gene at one end, perhaps through a read error. CDR3 region: CASSLWGRKGSREQYF. Written as DNA, the CDR3 is TGTGCCAGCAGCTTGTGGGGCAGGAAGGGGTCTCGAGAGCAGTACTTC. This sequence joins TRBV5-1 and TRBJ2-7; weak D call: TRBD1 (5 bases). The CDR3 has 16 residues. Germline-derived CDR1 and CDR2 are SGHRS and YFSETQ.

This clone was recorded many times. This rearrangement joins TRBV30 to TRBJ1-2; unclear D gene. The germline V gene encodes CDR1 GTSNPN and CDR2 SVGIG (reference sequence). V dropped 2 bases and J dropped 4 bases, with 8 bases sitting between them. The CDR3 consists of 12 residues. The CDR3 bases are TGTGCCTGGAGTCTGGGTACCTATGGCTACACCTTC. It is translated as CAWSLGTYGYTF. The full variable domain, completed using reference TRBV30 and TRBJ1-2, is SQTIHQWPATLVQPVGSPLSLECTVEGTSNPNLYWYRQAAGRGLQLLFYSVGIGQISSEVPQNLSASRPQDRQFILSSKKLLLSDSGFYLCAWSLGTYGYTFGSGTRLTVV.

This clone has at least ten counts. In nucleotides, the CDR3 is TGTGCCAGCAGCCAAGATTTTGGGGCCGTGGGCGAGCAGTACTTC. Translation: CASSQDFGAVGEQYF. This chain connects TRBV3-1 to TRBJ2-7, with D perhaps TRBD1 (5 bases). This CDR3 is built from 15 residues. Germline V lookup: CDR1 LGHDT, CDR2 YNNKEL (reference sequence). The V gene lost 0 bases and the J gene lost 6 bases, with 15 bases spanning the gap.

This clone has just a few counts. This sequence joins TRBV7-9 and TRBJ2-7; 7 positions match TRBD1. Germline V gene data show CDR1 as SEHNR and CDR2 as FQNEAQ (reference sequence). The junction had 8 bases not matched to a gene; V was cut back by 6 bases and J by 3 bases. The CDR3 spans 14 residues. CDR3 nucleotide sequence: TGTGCCAGCAGTCCTCAGGGGGACGGCTACGAGCAGTACTTC. Encoded protein: CASSPQGDGYEQYF.

This clone is medium-sized by share. The chain employs TRBV19 and TRBJ1-2, with D possibly matching TRBD1 (6 bases). Looked up from germline, CDR1 is LNHDA and CDR2 is SQIVND (reference sequence). The V and J ends lost 7 bases and 8 bases respectively, with 23 bases between them. The CDR3 consists of 15 residues. CDR3 nucleotides: TGTGCCAGTACCAAACAGGGTATGGTCGGGACGGGCTACACCTTC. It yields the protein CASTKQGMVGTGYTF.

There are a few counts of this clone. Other DNA sequences of this sample code for an identical CDR3. The chain employs TRBV7-2 and TRBJ2-7; 11 bases agree with TRBD2. Germline values: CDR1 SGHTA, CDR2 FQGNSA. The CDR3 runs 13 residues. Trimming cost V 6 bases and J 6 bases; bases outside gene matches: 4. CDR3 sequence (DNA): TGTGCCAGCAGTCACGGACTAGCGGGCGAGCAGTACTTC. Translating gives CASSHGLAGEQYF.